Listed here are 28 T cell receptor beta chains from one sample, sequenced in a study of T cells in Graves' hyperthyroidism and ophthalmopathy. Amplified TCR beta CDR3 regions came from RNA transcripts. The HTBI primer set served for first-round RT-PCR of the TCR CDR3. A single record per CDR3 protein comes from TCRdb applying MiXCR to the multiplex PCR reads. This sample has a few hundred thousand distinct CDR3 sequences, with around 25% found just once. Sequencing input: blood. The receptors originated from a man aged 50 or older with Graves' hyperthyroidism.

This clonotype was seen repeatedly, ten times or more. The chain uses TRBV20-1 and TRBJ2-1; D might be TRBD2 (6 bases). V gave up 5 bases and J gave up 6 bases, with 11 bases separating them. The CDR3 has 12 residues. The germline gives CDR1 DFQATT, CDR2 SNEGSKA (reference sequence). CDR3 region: CSAARDSNEQFF. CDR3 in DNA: TGCAGTGCTGCCAGGGACTCCAATGAGCAGTTCTTC.

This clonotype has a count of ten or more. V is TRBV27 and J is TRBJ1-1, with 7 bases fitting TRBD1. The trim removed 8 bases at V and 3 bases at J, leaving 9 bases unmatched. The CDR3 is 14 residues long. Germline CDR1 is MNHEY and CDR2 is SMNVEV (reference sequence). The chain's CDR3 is CASEPGGHDTEAFF. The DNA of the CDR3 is TGTGCCAGCGAACCAGGGGGGCATGACACTGAAGCTTTCTTT.

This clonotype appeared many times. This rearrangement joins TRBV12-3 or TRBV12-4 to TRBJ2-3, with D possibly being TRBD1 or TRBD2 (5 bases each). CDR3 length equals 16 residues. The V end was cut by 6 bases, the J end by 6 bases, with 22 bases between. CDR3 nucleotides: TGTGCCAGCAGCCGCCGTGGTGAGAGGGACGCCGATACGCAGTATTTT. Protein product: CASSRRGERDADTQYF.

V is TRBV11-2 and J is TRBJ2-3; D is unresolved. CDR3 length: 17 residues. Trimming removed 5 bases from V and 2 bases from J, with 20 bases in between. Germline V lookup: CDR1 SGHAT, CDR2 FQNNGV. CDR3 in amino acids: CASSQERYSAFTDTQYF. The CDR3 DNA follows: TGTGCCAGCAGCCAAGAAAGGTACAGCGCATTCACAGATACGCAGTATTTT.

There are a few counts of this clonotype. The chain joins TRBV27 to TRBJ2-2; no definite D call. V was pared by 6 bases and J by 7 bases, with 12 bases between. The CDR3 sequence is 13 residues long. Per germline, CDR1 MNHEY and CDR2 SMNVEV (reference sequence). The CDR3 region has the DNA TGTGCCAGCAGCCCCCAAGTCTTCGGGGAGCTGTTTTTT. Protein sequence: CASSPQVFGELFF.

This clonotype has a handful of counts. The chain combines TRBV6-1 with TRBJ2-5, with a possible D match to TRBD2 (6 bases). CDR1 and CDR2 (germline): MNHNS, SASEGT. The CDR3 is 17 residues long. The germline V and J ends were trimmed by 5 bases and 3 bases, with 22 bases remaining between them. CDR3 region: CASSSNPGWTGEETQYF. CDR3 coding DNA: TGTGCCAGCAGTTCAAACCCAGGGTGGACGGGAGAAGAGACCCAGTACTTC.

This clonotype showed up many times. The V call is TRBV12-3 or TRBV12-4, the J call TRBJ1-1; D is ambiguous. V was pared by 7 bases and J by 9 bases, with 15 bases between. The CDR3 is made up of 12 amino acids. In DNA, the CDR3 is TGTGCCAGCACCCGCCGGCCGGGTAAAGCTTTCTTT. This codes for CASTRRPGKAFF.

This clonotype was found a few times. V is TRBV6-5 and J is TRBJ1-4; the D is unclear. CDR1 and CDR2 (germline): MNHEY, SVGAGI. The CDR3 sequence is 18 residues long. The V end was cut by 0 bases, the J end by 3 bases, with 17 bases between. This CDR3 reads CASSYSMSFGQANEKLFF. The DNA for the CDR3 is TGTGCCAGCAGTTACTCGATGTCTTTTGGTCAGGCTAATGAAAAACTGTTTTTT.

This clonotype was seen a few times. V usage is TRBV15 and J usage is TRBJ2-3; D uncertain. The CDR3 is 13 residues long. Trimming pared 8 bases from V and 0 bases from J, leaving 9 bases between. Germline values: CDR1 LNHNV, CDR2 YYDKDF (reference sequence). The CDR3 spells CATQVGSTDTQYF. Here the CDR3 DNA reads TGTGCCACCCAGGTCGGAAGCACAGATACGCAGTATTTT.

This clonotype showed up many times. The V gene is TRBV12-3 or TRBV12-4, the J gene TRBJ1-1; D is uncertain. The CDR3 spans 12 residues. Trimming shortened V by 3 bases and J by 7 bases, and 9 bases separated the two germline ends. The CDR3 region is CASSFGPIEAFF. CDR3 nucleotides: TGTGCCAGCAGTTTTGGCCCGATTGAAGCTTTCTTT.

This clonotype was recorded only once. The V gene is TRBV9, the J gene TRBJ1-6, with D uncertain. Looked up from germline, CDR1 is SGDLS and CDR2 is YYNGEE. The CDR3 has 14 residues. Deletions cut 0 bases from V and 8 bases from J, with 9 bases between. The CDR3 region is CASSVGGRDSPLHF. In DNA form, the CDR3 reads TGTGCCAGCAGCGTAGGTGGTCGCGATTCACCCCTCCACTTT.

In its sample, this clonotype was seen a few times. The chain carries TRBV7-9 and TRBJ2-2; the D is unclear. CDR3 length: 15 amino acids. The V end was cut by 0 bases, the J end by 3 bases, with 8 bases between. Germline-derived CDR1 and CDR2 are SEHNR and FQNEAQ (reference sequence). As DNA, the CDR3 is TGTGCCAGCAGCTTAGCAGGTCACGACACCGGGGAGCTGTTTTTT. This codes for CASSLAGHDTGELFF.

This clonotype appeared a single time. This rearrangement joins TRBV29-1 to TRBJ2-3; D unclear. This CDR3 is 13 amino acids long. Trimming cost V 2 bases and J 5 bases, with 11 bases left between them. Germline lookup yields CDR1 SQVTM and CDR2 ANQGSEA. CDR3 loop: CSVESGVGDTQYF. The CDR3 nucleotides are TGCAGCGTTGAATCGGGCGTCGGAGATACGCAGTATTTT.

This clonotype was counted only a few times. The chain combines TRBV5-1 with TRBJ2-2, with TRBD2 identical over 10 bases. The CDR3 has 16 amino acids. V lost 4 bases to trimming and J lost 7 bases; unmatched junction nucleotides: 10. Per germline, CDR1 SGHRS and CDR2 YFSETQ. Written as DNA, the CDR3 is TGCGCCAGCAGCCCTGGAGCTAGCGGGAGTAGCGGGGAGCTGTTTTTT. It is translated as CASSPGASGSSGELFF.

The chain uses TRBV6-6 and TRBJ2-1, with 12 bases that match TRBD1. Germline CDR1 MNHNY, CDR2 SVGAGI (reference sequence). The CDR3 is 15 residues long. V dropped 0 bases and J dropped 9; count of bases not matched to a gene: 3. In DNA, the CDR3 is TGTGCCAGCAGTTACTCAGGGACAGGGGGCTCTGAGCAGTTCTTC. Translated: CASSYSGTGGSEQFF.

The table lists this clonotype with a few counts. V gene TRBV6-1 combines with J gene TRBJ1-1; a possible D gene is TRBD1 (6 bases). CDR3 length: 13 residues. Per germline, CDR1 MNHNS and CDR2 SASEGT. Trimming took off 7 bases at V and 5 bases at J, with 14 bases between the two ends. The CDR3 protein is CASIRTRGTEAFF. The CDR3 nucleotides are TGTGCCAGCATTAGGACCAGGGGTACTGAAGCTTTCTTT.

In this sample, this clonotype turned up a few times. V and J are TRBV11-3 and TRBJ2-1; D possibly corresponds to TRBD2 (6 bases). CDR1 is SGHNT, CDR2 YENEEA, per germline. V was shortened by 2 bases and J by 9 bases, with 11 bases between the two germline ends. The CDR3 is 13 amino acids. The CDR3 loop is CASSLYGGTEQFF. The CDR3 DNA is TGTGCCAGCAGCTTATACGGCGGGACTGAGCAGTTCTTC. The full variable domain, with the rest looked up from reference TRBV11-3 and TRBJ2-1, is EAGVVQSPRYKIIEKKQPVAFWCNPISGHNTLYWYLQNLGQGPELLIRYENEEAVDDSQLPKDRFSAERLKGVDSTLKIQPAELGDSAVYLCASSLYGGTEQFFGPGTRLTVL.

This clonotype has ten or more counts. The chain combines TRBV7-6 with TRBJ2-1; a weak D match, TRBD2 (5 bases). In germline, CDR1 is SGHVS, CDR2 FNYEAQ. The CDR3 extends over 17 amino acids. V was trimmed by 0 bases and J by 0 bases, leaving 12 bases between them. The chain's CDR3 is CASSLAEGWGSYNEQFF. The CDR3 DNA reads TGTGCCAGCAGCTTAGCTGAGGGTTGGGGCTCCTACAATGAGCAGTTCTTC.

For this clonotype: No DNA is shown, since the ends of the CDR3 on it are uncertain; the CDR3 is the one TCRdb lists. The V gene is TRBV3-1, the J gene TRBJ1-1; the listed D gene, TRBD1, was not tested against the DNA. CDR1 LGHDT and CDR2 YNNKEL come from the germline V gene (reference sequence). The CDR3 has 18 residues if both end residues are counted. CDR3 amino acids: CASSQERTGGAGTLKLSF.

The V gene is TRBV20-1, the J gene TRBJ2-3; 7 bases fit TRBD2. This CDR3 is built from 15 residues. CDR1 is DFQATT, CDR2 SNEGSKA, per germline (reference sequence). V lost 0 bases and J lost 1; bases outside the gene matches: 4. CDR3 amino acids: CSAREATSGTDTQYF. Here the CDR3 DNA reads TGCAGTGCTAGAGAAGCTACTAGCGGCACAGATACGCAGTATTTT.

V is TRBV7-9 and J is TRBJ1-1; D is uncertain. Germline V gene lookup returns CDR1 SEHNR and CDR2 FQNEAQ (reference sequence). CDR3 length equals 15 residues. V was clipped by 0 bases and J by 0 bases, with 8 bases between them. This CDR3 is CASSLAPVMNTEAFF. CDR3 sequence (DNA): TGTGCCAGCAGCTTAGCCCCGGTTATGAACACTGAAGCTTTCTTT.

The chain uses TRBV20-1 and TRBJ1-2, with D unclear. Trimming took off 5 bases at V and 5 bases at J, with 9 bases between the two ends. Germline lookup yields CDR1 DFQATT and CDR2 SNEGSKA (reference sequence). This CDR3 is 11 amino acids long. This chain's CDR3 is CSADGMYGYTF. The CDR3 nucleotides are TGCAGTGCTGATGGGATGTATGGCTACACCTTC.

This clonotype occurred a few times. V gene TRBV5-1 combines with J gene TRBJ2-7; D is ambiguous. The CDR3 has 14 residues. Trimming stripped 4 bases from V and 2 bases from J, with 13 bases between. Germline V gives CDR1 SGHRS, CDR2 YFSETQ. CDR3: CASSKDALTYEQYF. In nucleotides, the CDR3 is TGCGCCAGCAGCAAGGACGCCTTAACCTACGAGCAGTACTTC.

Here the CDR3 reads CASGLTTGTSGTYEQYF. The CDR3 bases are TGTGCTAGTGGTTTAACTACCGGGACTAGCGGGACCTACGAGCAGTACTTC. This chain joins TRBV12-5 and TRBJ2-7, with 13 nucleotides matching TRBD2. Per the germline V gene, CDR1 is LGHNT and CDR2 is FRNRAP. V shed 3 bases and J 2 bases; nucleotides not matched to a gene: 7. The CDR3 runs 17 residues.

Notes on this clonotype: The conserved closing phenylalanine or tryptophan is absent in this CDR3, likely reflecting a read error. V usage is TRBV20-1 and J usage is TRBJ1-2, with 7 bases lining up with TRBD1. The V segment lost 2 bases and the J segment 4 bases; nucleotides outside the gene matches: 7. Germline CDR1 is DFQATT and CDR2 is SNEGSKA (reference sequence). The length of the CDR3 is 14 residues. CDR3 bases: TGCAGTGCTAGAACGGACAGGTCGTTCTATGGCTACACCTTG. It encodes CSARTDRSFYGYTL.

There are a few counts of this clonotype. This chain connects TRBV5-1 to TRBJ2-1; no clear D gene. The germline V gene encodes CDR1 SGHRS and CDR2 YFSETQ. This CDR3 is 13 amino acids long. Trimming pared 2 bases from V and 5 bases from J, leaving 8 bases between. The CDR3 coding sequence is TGCGCCAGCAGCTTTCTCCATCACAATGAGCAGTTCTTC. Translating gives CASSFLHHNEQFF.

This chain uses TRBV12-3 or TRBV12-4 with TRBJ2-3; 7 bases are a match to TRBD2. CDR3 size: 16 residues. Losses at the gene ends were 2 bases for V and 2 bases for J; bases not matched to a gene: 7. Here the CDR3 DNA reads TGTGCCAGCAGTTTAACCCCTAGCGGAACCACAGATACGCAGTATTTT. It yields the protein CASSLTPSGTTDTQYF.

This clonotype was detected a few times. CDR3 sequence: CASSNPRGGSTDTQYF. The CDR3, as DNA: TGTGCCAGCAGTAATCCCCGCGGAGGGAGCACAGATACGCAGTATTTT. The chain links TRBV27 to TRBJ2-3, with TRBD2 as a possible D gene (6 bases). The CDR3 has 16 residues. Germline V gene lookup returns CDR1 MNHEY and CDR2 SMNVEV (reference sequence). The V end lost 5 bases, the J end lost 0 bases, and 15 bases lay between the germline ends.